This TCR beta chain was obtained from a study of blood T cell repertoires in COVID-19. Ages ranged from roughly 18 to 100 years, with residence in 24 US areas. CDR3 length: 14 residues. V lost 1 base and J 5 bases, leaving 12 bases between the germline ends. The germline CDR1 and CDR2 sequences are SGHTA and FQGNSA. Repertoires were generated with immunoSEQ multiplex PCR, while TCRdb's copy carries only in-frame clones and drops some. Here the sample spans 250,000 to 350,000 clones, approximately 88% being singletons. The genes are TRBV7-2 and TRBJ2-7; no definite D call. The receptor's source is a woman aged 35 to 49 who had recovered from COVID-19. Material for sequencing was PBMCs or T cells enriched from blood (not recorded which). The CDR3 here is CASSLEFIADEQYF. The CDR3 DNA reads TGTGCCAGCAGCTTAGAATTTATCGCAGACGAGCAGTACTTC.